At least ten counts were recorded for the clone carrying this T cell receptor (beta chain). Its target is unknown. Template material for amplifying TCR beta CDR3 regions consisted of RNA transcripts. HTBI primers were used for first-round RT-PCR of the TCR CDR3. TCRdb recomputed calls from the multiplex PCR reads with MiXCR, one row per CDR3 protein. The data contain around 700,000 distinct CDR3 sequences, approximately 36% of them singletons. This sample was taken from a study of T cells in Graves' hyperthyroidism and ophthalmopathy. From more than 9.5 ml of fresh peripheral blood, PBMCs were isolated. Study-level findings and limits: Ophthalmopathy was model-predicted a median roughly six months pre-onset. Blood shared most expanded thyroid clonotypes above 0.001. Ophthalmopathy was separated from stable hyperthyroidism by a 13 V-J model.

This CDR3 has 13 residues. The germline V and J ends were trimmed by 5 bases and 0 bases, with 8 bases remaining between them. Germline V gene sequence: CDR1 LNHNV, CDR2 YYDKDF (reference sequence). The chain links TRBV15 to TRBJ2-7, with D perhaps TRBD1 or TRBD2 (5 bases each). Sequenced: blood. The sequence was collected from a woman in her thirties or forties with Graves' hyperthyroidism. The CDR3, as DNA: TGTGCCACCAGCCGGGACCGCTCCTACGAGCAGTACTTC. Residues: CATSRDRSYEQYF.